Each of the 20 T cell receptor beta chains below was sequenced from the same sample in a study of OX40 agonist ivuxolimab in advanced cancers. TCRdb keeps only in-frame clones here, not all; method: immunoSEQ multiplex PCR. The table records 45,000 or so clones, approximately 80% of them present only once. The sample consisted of CD4+ or CD8+ T cells sorted from blood, taken in a trial of the OX40 agonist ivuxolimab. These receptors originate from an adult with an advanced solid tumor such as melanoma, head and neck, liver or kidney cancer.

This clone has just one count. This rearrangement joins TRBV6-1 to TRBJ2-3; 7 bases agree with TRBD1. The CDR3 loop spans 16 amino acids. CDR1 is MNHNS, CDR2 SASEGT, per germline. Trimming removed 1 base from V and 5 bases from J; junction bases left unmatched: 9. CDR3 DNA: TGTGCCAGCAGTGAAGGCTGGACAGGAGGAGGAGATACGCAGTATTTT. Its protein product is CASSEGWTGGGDTQYF.

The chain couples TRBV11-2 to TRBJ2-1; maybe TRBD2 (6 bases). Trimming took off 1 base at V and 4 bases at J, with 14 bases between the two ends. The CDR3 covers 16 residues. Per germline, CDR1 SGHAT and CDR2 FQNNGV. In DNA, the CDR3 is TGTGCCAGCAGCTTAGGCCCACTAGCTAGATACAATGAGCAGTTCTTC. It codes for CASSLGPLARYNEQFF. Looking up the rest from reference TRBV11-2 and TRBJ2-1 gives the full variable domain: EAGVAQSPRYKIIEKRQSVAFWCNPISGHATLYWYQQILGQGPKLLIQFQNNGVVDDSQLPKDRFSAERLKGVDSTLKIQPAKLEDSAVYLCASSLGPLARYNEQFFGPGTRLTVL.

V gene TRBV10-3 combines with J gene TRBJ1-2; tentative D call: TRBD1 (6 bases). The CDR3 is 12 amino acids. CDR1 is ENHRY and CDR2 is SYGVKD in the germline V gene. V was pared by 5 bases and J by 6 bases, with 10 bases between. The CDR3 region has the DNA TGTGCCATCAGTCAGGACAGTGATGGCTACACCTTC. Protein sequence: CAISQDSDGYTF.

The chain is built from TRBV6-4 and TRBJ2-1, with 10 bases identical to TRBD2. V shed 7 bases, J shed 5 bases, and the junction held 5 bases outside the gene matches. Germline V gives CDR1 MRHNA, CDR2 SNTAGT. The CDR3 runs 14 residues. The CDR3 is CASKGLAGDNEQFF. The CDR3 DNA sequence: TGTGCCAGCAAGGGTCTAGCGGGGGACAATGAGCAGTTCTTC.

The chain carries TRBV7-2 and TRBJ2-2; 11 bases are a match to TRBD2. The CDR3 loop spans 15 amino acids. V lost 4 bases, J lost 5 bases, and 3 bases stayed unmatched. CDR1 and CDR2 from the germline V gene are SGHTA and FQGNSA. Here the CDR3 reads CASSSPSGRTGELFF. CDR3 nucleotide sequence: TGTGCCAGCAGCTCTCCTAGCGGGAGGACCGGGGAGCTGTTTTTT.

The rearrangement uses TRBV23-1 and TRBJ1-3; D uncertain. TRBV23-1 is sorted into the ORF group, with uncertain function. The CDR3 runs 13 residues. V was trimmed by 3 bases and J by 4 bases, leaving 7 bases between them. CDR3 residues: CASSQDWGNTIYF. DNA for the CDR3: TGCGCCAGCAGTCAGGATTGGGGAAACACCATATATTTT.

The chain employs TRBV6-4 and TRBJ2-2, with unresolved D. Germline CDR1 MRHNA, CDR2 SNTAGT. The V and J ends lost 3 bases and 1 base respectively, with 6 bases between them. The CDR3 is 14 amino acids. This CDR3 is CASSEVWNTGELFF. The DNA of the CDR3 is TGTGCCAGCAGTGAGGTTTGGAACACCGGGGAGCTGTTTTTT.

In regard to this clone: Additional DNA sequences in this sample encode the identical CDR3. The J gene is TRBJ2-5, the V gene TRBV11-2, with unresolved D. Germline V gene sequence: CDR1 SGHAT, CDR2 FQNNGV. There are 11 residues in the CDR3. Trimming shortened V by 4 bases and J by 5 bases, and 5 bases separated the two germline ends. In DNA, the CDR3 is TGTGCCAGCAGCTCGCCGGAGACCCAGTACTTC. This translates into CASSSPETQYF.

The chain has TRBV6-1 and TRBJ1-1; no reliable D call. CDR1 is MNHNS and CDR2 is SASEGT in the germline V gene. V was trimmed by 4 bases and J by 6 bases, leaving 15 bases between them. The CDR3 spans 14 residues. Here the CDR3 reads CASSGRRGDPEAFF. The DNA of the CDR3 is TGTGCCAGCAGTGGGCGCCGGGGAGATCCTGAAGCTTTCTTT.

This chain uses TRBV28 with TRBJ1-1; 10 bases line up with TRBD1. V dropped 2 bases and J dropped 8; count of bases not matched to a gene: 11. Germline V CDR1 and CDR2: MDHEN, SYDVKM. This CDR3 is 16 amino acids long. The CDR3 bases are TGTGCCAGCAGTTTAGGGCCCGGGACAGGGGCGGCAGAAGCTTTCTTT. This codes for CASSLGPGTGAAEAFF.

The chain has TRBV5-1 and TRBJ2-3; 9 bases align to TRBD1. Germline CDR1 is SGHRS and CDR2 is YFSETQ. V dropped 5 bases and J dropped 6; count of bases not matched to a gene: 7. This CDR3 is built from 14 residues. The CDR3 region is CASSGTGWGDTQYF. For the CDR3, the DNA is TGCGCCAGCAGTGGGACAGGGTGGGGGGATACGCAGTATTTT.

The J gene is TRBJ2-7, the V gene TRBV4-3, with 8 bases that match TRBD1. The germline CDR1 and CDR2 sequences are LGHNA and YSLEER. V shed 2 bases and J 6 bases; nucleotides not matched to a gene: 9. This CDR3 comprises 15 residues. CDR3: CASSQLGSGTGEQYF. Written as DNA, the CDR3 is TGCGCCAGCAGCCAATTAGGCTCAGGGACAGGCGAGCAGTACTTC.

This chain joins TRBV6-1 and TRBJ2-3; D tentatively fits TRBD1 or TRBD2 (7 bases each). V shed 7 bases and J shed 3 bases, with 17 bases lying between them. This CDR3 comprises 15 residues. Germline V lookup: CDR1 MNHNS, CDR2 SASEGT. As DNA, the CDR3 is TGTGCCAGCACCGGGACAGCGGGGTTGACAGATACGCAGTATTTT. It yields the protein CASTGTAGLTDTQYF.

This clone appeared once. V and J are TRBV4-3 and TRBJ1-2, with TRBD1 as a possible D gene (6 bases). The germline CDR1 and CDR2 sequences are LGHNA and YSLEER. The CDR3 loop spans 16 amino acids. Deletions cut 0 bases from V and 5 bases from J, with 16 bases between. CDR3 coding DNA: TGCGCCAGCAGCCAAGAAAGGCGCTGGCAGGGGTATGGCTACACCTTC. Translated, it gives CASSQERRWQGYGYTF.

CDR3 sequence reads: CASSIGSISYGYTF. The DNA of the CDR3 is TGTGCCAGTAGTATAGGCAGTATCAGCTATGGCTACACCTTC. The genes are TRBV19 and TRBJ1-2, with no clear D. This CDR3 has 14 amino acids. Germline V gives CDR1 LNHDA, CDR2 SQIVND (reference sequence). V was pared by 1 base and J by 4 bases, with 10 bases between.

The chain uses TRBV2 and TRBJ2-7, with TRBD2 matching 7 bases. The CDR3 has 12 residues. The V segment lost 6 bases and the J segment 1 base; nucleotides outside the gene matches: 0. Germline assignment: CDR1 SNHLY and CDR2 FYNNEI. CDR3 nucleotides: TGTGCCAGCAGGGGGGGGTCCTACGAGCAGTACTTC. The encoded protein is CASRGGSYEQYF.

This clone is medium-sized by share. The J gene is TRBJ2-7, the V gene TRBV2, with D uncertain. The CDR3 is 12 residues long. The V gene lost 7 bases and the J gene lost 2 bases, with 9 bases spanning the gap. The germline CDR1 and CDR2 sequences are SNHLY and FYNNEI. The CDR3 sequence is CASTEDAYEQYF. CDR3 bases: TGTGCCAGCACAGAGGACGCCTACGAGCAGTACTTC.

The CDR3 DNA sequence: TGTGCCAGTAGTATAGGAATAGCGGGGCCACAAGAGACCCAGTACTTC. Translation gives CASSIGIAGPQETQYF. V is TRBV19 and J is TRBJ2-5; 8 nucleotides agree with TRBD2. The CDR3 length is 16 residues. The V gene's germline CDR1 is LNHDA and CDR2 SQIVND (reference sequence). Trimming cost V 1 base and J 2 bases; bases outside gene matches: 6.

The chain couples TRBV28 to TRBJ2-7, with D possibly being TRBD2 (7 bases). CDR3 size: 15 residues. Looked up from germline, CDR1 is MDHEN and CDR2 is SYDVKM. Trimming took off 5 bases at V and 3 bases at J, with 17 bases between the two ends. The CDR3 loop is CASSPPVRGGYEQYF. DNA for the CDR3: TGTGCCAGCAGTCCTCCGGTGAGGGGGGGCTACGAGCAGTACTTC. The whole variable domain, remainder taken from reference TRBV28 and TRBJ2-7, is DVKVTQSSRYLVKRTGEKVFLECVQDMDHENMFWYRQDPGLGLRLIYFSYDVKMKEKGDIPEGYSVSREKKERFSLILESASTNQTSMYLCASSPPVRGGYEQYFGPGTRLTVT.

The chain uses TRBV19 and TRBJ2-1; 11 bases line up with TRBD2. The CDR3 is made up of 14 amino acids. Looked up from germline, CDR1 is LNHDA and CDR2 is SQIVND (reference sequence). J gave up 6 bases and V 4 bases, and 2 bases lay outside the gene matches. This CDR3 reads CASSTSGGSNEQFF. The CDR3 DNA follows: TGTGCCAGTAGTACTAGCGGGGGGAGCAATGAGCAGTTCTTC.